Shown below are 16 T cell receptor beta chains from a single sample sequenced in a study of CD8+CD57+ T cells in acquired aplastic anemia. Profiling of TCR beta VDJ combinations and CDR3 sequences used genomic DNA as template. TCRdb independently ran MiXCR on the reads; one entry per CDR3 protein. The sample holds about 180,000 distinct CDR3 sequences, 63% seen once. Patients sequenced had flow cytometry evidence of CD8+CD57+ cell expansion. The sequencing sample was made of sorted CD4+, CD8+, or CD8+CD57+ T cells (not recorded which) from PBMCs. Source of these receptors: a human donor with aplastic anemia.

This chain joins TRBV7-2 and TRBJ2-7; tentatively, D is TRBD2 (5 bases). Germline CDR1 is SGHTA and CDR2 is FQGNSA. Deletions cut 7 bases from V and 4 bases from J, with 17 bases between. This CDR3 contains 14 residues. CDR3 nucleotide sequence: TGTGCCAGCACTCTAAGCGGAGCGGTGTACGAGCAGTACTTC. Its protein is CASTLSGAVYEQYF.

The chain has TRBV2 and TRBJ1-1; 11 bases are shared with TRBD1. The V and J ends lost 6 bases and 5 bases, in that order; junction bases with no gene match: 5. The length of the CDR3 is 14 residues. In germline, CDR1 is SNHLY, CDR2 FYNNEI. The CDR3 DNA is TGTGCCAGCAGGATCGGACAGGGGGCGACTGAAGCTTTCTTT. It encodes CASRIGQGATEAFF.

This clonotype has a handful of counts. The CDR3 sequence is CSARDLQGVRSYEQYF. In DNA, the CDR3 is TGCAGTGCTAGAGATCTACAGGGGGTGCGGTCCTACGAGCAGTACTTC. The V call is TRBV20-1, the J call TRBJ2-7, with 8 bases fitting TRBD1. Germline lookup yields CDR1 DFQATT and CDR2 SNEGSKA (reference sequence). Losses at the gene ends were 0 bases for V and 1 base for J; bases not matched to a gene: 8. This CDR3 comprises 16 residues.

V is TRBV7-2 and J is TRBJ1-6; TRBD1 matches 7 bases. The germline V gene has CDR1 SGHTA and CDR2 FQGNSA. The CDR3 totals 15 residues. After removal of 4 bases from V and 5 bases from J, the junction contained 5 bases not matched to a gene. The chain's CDR3 is CASSSRQGDNSPLHF. The DNA of the CDR3 is TGTGCCAGCAGCTCAAGACAGGGTGATAATTCACCCCTCCACTTT.

This chain joins TRBV7-2 and TRBJ2-7; 8 bases line up with TRBD2. Looked up from germline, CDR1 is SGHTA and CDR2 is FQGNSA. Trimming removed 5 bases from V and 2 bases from J; junction bases left unmatched: 8. The CDR3 covers 15 residues. The CDR3 DNA is TGTGCCAGCAGCGTATCGGGACTAGTGGCCTACGAGCAGTACTTC. It yields the protein CASSVSGLVAYEQYF.

This clonotype was recorded many times. This rearrangement joins TRBV7-9 to TRBJ1-3, with D maybe TRBD1 (6 bases). V gave up 0 bases and J gave up 3 bases, with 6 bases separating them. CDR3 length: 14 residues. Germline loops: CDR1 SEHNR, CDR2 FQNEAQ (reference sequence). CDR3 region: CASSLAGGGNTIYF. CDR3 bases: TGTGCCAGCAGCTTAGCAGGGGGTGGAAACACCATATATTTT.

The chain carries TRBV7-6 and TRBJ2-5, with 8 bases that match TRBD2. CDR1 is SGHVS and CDR2 is FNYEAQ in the germline V gene. The CDR3 contains 15 residues. Trimming at V came to 3 bases and at J to 4 bases, leaving 7 bases not matched to a gene. The DNA for the CDR3 is TGTGCCAGCAGCTTGGCGGGAGGAGGGGTAGAGACCCAGTACTTC. This translates into CASSLAGGGVETQYF.

The CDR3 here is CASSLNTYKGYNEQFF. The CDR3, as DNA: TGTGCCAGCAGCTTAAATACTTACAAGGGTTACAATGAGCAGTTCTTC. V usage is TRBV7-6 and J usage is TRBJ2-1; no clear D gene. In germline, CDR1 is SGHVS, CDR2 FNYEAQ. The CDR3 runs 16 residues. The germline V and J ends were trimmed by 2 bases and 4 bases, with 15 bases remaining between them.

This clonotype was counted ten times or more. V usage is TRBV10-1 and J usage is TRBJ1-1, with 7 positions matching TRBD1. The germline V gene has CDR1 WNHNN and CDR2 SYGVQD (reference sequence). Trimming took 5 bases from V and 4 from J; bases not matched to a gene: 7. This CDR3 comprises 14 residues. CDR3 in DNA: TGCGCCAGCAGTTCTGACAGGGAGGCCACTGAAGCTTTCTTT. Protein product: CASSSDREATEAFF.

The table lists this clonotype with a count of one. The rearrangement links TRBV27 to TRBJ2-7; 7 bases match TRBD1. Germline V gene sequence: CDR1 MNHEY, CDR2 SMNVEV (reference sequence). V gave up 5 bases and J gave up 2 bases; unmatched junction bases: 9. This CDR3 is built from 15 residues. This chain's CDR3 is CASSTDRDRAYEQYF. The CDR3 nucleotides are TGTGCCAGCAGTACCGACCGGGACAGAGCCTACGAGCAGTACTTC.

This chain's CDR3 is CSARIQEIYGYTF. The CDR3 coding sequence is TGCAGTGCTAGGATTCAGGAGATCTATGGCTACACCTTC. The V and J genes are TRBV20-1 and TRBJ1-2; D is uncertain. The germline V and J ends were trimmed by 3 bases and 4 bases, with 12 bases remaining between them. CDR1 is DFQATT and CDR2 is SNEGSKA in the germline V gene (reference sequence). The CDR3 sequence is 13 residues long.

The chain carries TRBV15 and TRBJ1-5, with 8 bases identical to TRBD1. V lost 10 bases to trimming and J lost 4 bases; unmatched junction nucleotides: 6. The germline V gene encodes CDR1 LNHNV and CDR2 YYDKDF (reference sequence). The CDR3 spans 13 residues. CDR3 amino acids: CAIAGQVNQPQHF. The CDR3 region has the DNA TGTGCCATCGCGGGACAGGTGAATCAGCCCCAGCATTTT.

Many counts were recorded for this clonotype. The genes are TRBV12-3 or TRBV12-4 and TRBJ1-4; D is unclear. Trimming removed 5 bases at V and 0 bases at J, with 13 bases between. This CDR3 comprises 16 residues. This CDR3 reads CASSETRAATNEKLFF. The CDR3 DNA is TGTGCCAGCAGTGAGACCAGAGCTGCAACTAATGAAAAACTGTTTTTT.

The rearrangement links TRBV20-1 to TRBJ2-7, with no clear D. The CDR3 sequence is 14 residues long. The V gene lost 1 base and the J gene lost 3 bases, with 13 bases spanning the gap. Germline CDR1 is DFQATT and CDR2 is SNEGSKA (reference sequence). The CDR3 reads CSARVSRLNYEQYF. The CDR3, as DNA: TGCAGTGCTAGAGTGTCGCGACTGAACTACGAGCAGTACTTC.

V and J are TRBV7-2 and TRBJ2-3, with unresolved D. Trimming shortened V by 5 bases and J by 0 bases, and 9 bases separated the two germline ends. This CDR3 contains 14 residues. Germline V gene sequence: CDR1 SGHTA, CDR2 FQGNSA. CDR3 in amino acids: CASSPRQSTDTQYF. The DNA for the CDR3 is TGTGCCAGCAGCCCCCGACAAAGCACAGATACGCAGTATTTT.

The genes are TRBV25-1 and TRBJ2-1, with 9 positions matching TRBD2. The CDR3 is 18 residues long. The germline gives CDR1 MGHDK, CDR2 SYGVNS. V was pared by 3 bases and J by 0 bases, with 9 bases of the junction left unmatched. As DNA, the CDR3 is TGTGCCAGCAGTGATAGAGCGGGGGGCCCGAGCTCCTACAATGAGCAGTTCTTC. Its translation is CASSDRAGGPSSYNEQFF.